This passage covers 23 T cell receptor beta chains from one sample sequenced in a study of blood T cell repertoires in COVID-19. Profiling relied on immunoSEQ multiplex PCR, and the TCRdb table lists in-frame clones only, not all of them. The sample has roughly 220,000 clones; about 88% are singletons. The specimen sequenced was peripheral blood. The receptors were gathered from a man in his 60s with acute or convalescent COVID-19.

The chain is built from TRBV3-1 (or the pseudogene TRBV3-2) and TRBJ2-5; D is unresolved. Trimming shortened V by 0 bases and J by 4 bases, and 12 bases separated the two germline ends. CDR1 and CDR2 (germline): LGHDT, YNNKEL (reference sequence). CDR3 length: 15 residues. The CDR3 nucleotides read TGTGCCAGCAGCCAAGATCCCCCTATGGTAGAGACCCAGTACTTC. This translates into CASSQDPPMVETQYF.

J is TRBJ1-5 and V is TRBV19, with D unresolved. Trimming took 2 bases from V and 4 from J, leaving 12 bases between them. Germline loops: CDR1 LNHDA, CDR2 SQIVND (reference sequence). This CDR3 is built from 15 residues. As DNA, the CDR3 is TGTGCCAGTAGTATAACCAGGATTCGAAATCAGCCCCAGCATTTT. The encoded protein is CASSITRIRNQPQHF.

This clone has a count of ten or more. The chain recombines TRBV7-9 with TRBJ1-3; D ambiguous. V was pared by 6 bases and J by 4 bases, with 16 bases between. This CDR3 region has 15 residues. Germline V gives CDR1 SEHNR, CDR2 FQNEAQ (reference sequence). The CDR3 bases are TGTGCCAGCAGGCCCCCATACCGACTGGGAAACACCATATATTTT. Amino acids: CASRPPYRLGNTIYF.

The chain recombines TRBV18 with TRBJ2-6; TRBD1 agrees at 12 bases. The ends lost 2 bases at V and 4 bases at J; junction bases unmatched: 9. The CDR3 is 19 amino acids. Germline V gives CDR1 KGHSH, CDR2 LQKENI. CDR3 region: CASSPTSGQGAHGANVLTF. The CDR3 DNA follows: TGTGCCAGCTCACCAACCTCGGGACAGGGGGCGCACGGGGCCAACGTCCTGACTTTC. The full variable domain, its missing parts supplied by reference TRBV18 and TRBJ2-6, is NAGVMQNPRHLVRRRGQEARLRCSPMKGHSHVYWYRQLPEEGLKFMVYLQKENIIDESGMPKERFSAEFPKEGPSILRIQQVVRGDSAAYFCASSPTSGQGAHGANVLTFGAGSRLTVL.

The V call is TRBV4-2, the J call TRBJ2-7, with a possible D match to TRBD2 (6 bases). Trimming pared 0 bases from V and 2 bases from J, leaving 20 bases between. CDR1 and CDR2 from the germline V gene are LGHNA and YNFKEQ. This CDR3 has 18 residues. The CDR3 here is CASSQDRDWPQTPYEQYF. Here the CDR3 DNA reads TGTGCCAGCAGCCAAGATAGGGACTGGCCCCAGACTCCCTACGAGCAGTACTTC.

This clone was seen a handful of times. The chain employs TRBV2 and TRBJ1-6; 10 bases agree with TRBD1. V lost 7 bases to trimming and J lost 3 bases; unmatched junction nucleotides: 6. Germline CDR1 SNHLY, CDR2 FYNNEI. The CDR3 runs to 16 residues. The CDR3 spells CASTPDRGVYNSPLHF. The CDR3 DNA follows: TGTGCCAGCACCCCGGACAGGGGGGTCTATAATTCACCCCTCCACTTT.

The CDR3 sequence is CASSLGRGYEQFF. CDR3 in DNA: TGTGCCAGCAGCCTCGGAAGGGGGTATGAGCAGTTCTTC. The chain couples TRBV7-2 to TRBJ2-1, with D possibly being TRBD1 (6 bases). Germline V gene lookup returns CDR1 SGHTA and CDR2 FQGNSA. CDR3 length: 13 amino acids. V was clipped by 5 bases and J by 8 bases, with 13 bases between them. Supplemented by reference TRBV7-2 and TRBJ2-1, the full variable domain reads GAGVSQSPSNKVTEKGKDVELRCDPISGHTALYWYRQSLGQGLEFLIYFQGNSAPDKSGLPSDRFSAERTGGSVSTLTIQRTQQEDSAVYLCASSLGRGYEQFFGPGTRLTVL.

The V and J genes are TRBV29-1 and TRBJ2-2; 8 nucleotides align to TRBD2. The CDR3 loop spans 14 amino acids. Per the germline V gene, CDR1 is SQVTM and CDR2 is ANQGSEA. The J segment lost 2 bases and the V segment lost 6 bases, leaving 5 bases of the junction unmatched. Here the CDR3 reads CSVGSGGNTGELFF. The CDR3 DNA is TGCAGCGTAGGGAGCGGGGGAAACACCGGGGAGCTGTTTTTT.

The chain joins TRBV14 to TRBJ1-2, with 9 bases that match TRBD1. Germline loops: CDR1 SGHDN, CDR2 FVKESK. The V and J ends lost 3 bases and 7 bases, in that order; junction bases with no gene match: 6. This CDR3 is built from 14 residues. CDR3 region: CASSQVTGGSGYTF. Written as DNA, the CDR3 is TGTGCCAGCAGCCAGGTAACAGGGGGCTCTGGCTACACCTTC.

This chain uses TRBV11-2 with TRBJ2-3, with 7 bases matching TRBD2. CDR1 is SGHAT and CDR2 is FQNNGV in the germline V gene. The CDR3 length is 15 residues. V lost 5 bases to trimming and J lost 2 bases; unmatched junction nucleotides: 7. The CDR3 sequence: CASSARRDYTDTQYF. CDR3 sequence (DNA): TGTGCCAGCAGCGCACGACGGGACTACACAGATACGCAGTATTTT. Looking up the rest from reference TRBV11-2 and TRBJ2-3 gives the full variable domain: EAGVAQSPRYKIIEKRQSVAFWCNPISGHATLYWYQQILGQGPKLLIQFQNNGVVDDSQLPKDRFSAERLKGVDSTLKIQPAKLEDSAVYLCASSARRDYTDTQYFGPGTRLTVL.

The chain recombines TRBV14 with TRBJ1-2; no firm D call. V dropped 4 bases and J dropped 2 bases, with 8 bases sitting between them. The CDR3 has 13 amino acids. Germline V gene lookup returns CDR1 SGHDN and CDR2 FVKESK. CDR3 sequence reads: CASSPAGNYGYTF. DNA of the CDR3: TGTGCCAGCAGCCCTGCGGGGAACTATGGCTACACCTTC.

The chain is built from TRBV7-2 and TRBJ2-1; D is possibly TRBD1 (6 bases). The germline V gene encodes CDR1 SGHTA and CDR2 FQGNSA. The CDR3 is 15 residues long. Trimming removed 5 bases from V and 6 bases from J, with 17 bases in between. CDR3 residues: CASSLLQGSGNEQFF. The CDR3 coding sequence is TGTGCCAGCAGCCTACTACAGGGTTCGGGCAATGAGCAGTTCTTC.

The chain links TRBV7-3 to TRBJ1-2, with 9 bases identical to TRBD1. The length of the CDR3 is 15 residues. The V gene end was trimmed by 5 bases and the J gene end by 4 bases; junction bases not matched to a gene: 8. CDR1 is SGHTA and CDR2 is FQGTGA in the germline V gene. CDR3: CASSPTGGEGYGYTF. CDR3 bases: TGTGCCAGCAGCCCGACAGGGGGAGAAGGCTATGGCTACACCTTC.

This clone appeared many times. The rearrangement links TRBV5-1 to TRBJ2-7; 8 nucleotides agree with TRBD1. Trimming took 4 bases from V and 3 from J; bases not matched to a gene: 9. The CDR3 contains 15 residues. Germline V gene data show CDR1 as SGHRS and CDR2 as YFSETQ. The CDR3 DNA is TGCGCCAGCAGCCGAGACAGGGGTAAGAACTACGAGCAGTACTTC. Amino acid sequence: CASSRDRGKNYEQYF.

The chain carries TRBV18 and TRBJ2-5, with TRBD2 matching 12 bases. Trimming removed 2 bases from V and 3 bases from J; junction bases left unmatched: 7. In germline, CDR1 is KGHSH, CDR2 LQKENI. There are 17 residues in the CDR3. The CDR3 region has the DNA TGTGCCAGCTCACCAGATCGACGGACTAGCGGGGAAGAGACCCAGTACTTC. It codes for CASSPDRRTSGEETQYF.

The rearrangement links TRBV7-9 to TRBJ2-7; 9 nucleotides match TRBD1. V was clipped by 4 bases and J by 7 bases; unmatched bases: 20. CDR3 length: 18 amino acids. Germline CDR1 is SEHNR and CDR2 is FQNEAQ (reference sequence). CDR3 DNA sequence: TGTGCCAGCAGCTCCGGGACAGGGCCAAGAACCTCTCGGGGAGAGCAGTACTTC. This translates into CASSSGTGPRTSRGEQYF.

The rearrangement joins TRBV7-9 to TRBJ1-4; 7 bases align to TRBD1. Germline V gives CDR1 SEHNR, CDR2 FQNEAQ (reference sequence). Trimming at V came to 5 bases and at J to 4 bases, leaving 4 bases not matched to a gene. CDR3 length: 14 residues. CDR3 DNA sequence: TGTGCCAGCAGCCCGGGACAGTATAATGAAAAACTGTTTTTT. Its protein product is CASSPGQYNEKLFF.

J is TRBJ2-5 and V is TRBV6-2 or TRBV6-3; D possibly corresponds to TRBD2 (6 bases). Looked up from germline, CDR1 is MNHEY and CDR2 is SVGEGT. CDR3 length equals 15 residues. Trimming shortened V by 0 bases and J by 4 bases, and 12 bases separated the two germline ends. The CDR3 loop is CASSYSTGGVETQYF. CDR3 nucleotides: TGTGCCAGCAGTTACTCGACGGGCGGGGTAGAGACCCAGTACTTC.

This clone was recorded once. This sequence joins TRBV10-2 and TRBJ1-6, with TRBD1 identical over 8 bases. This CDR3 comprises 19 residues. V gave up 0 bases and J gave up 0 bases; unmatched junction bases: 7. The germline V gene has CDR1 WSHSY and CDR2 SAAADI. The CDR3: CASSESDRQGLSYNSPLHF. DNA of the CDR3: TGCGCCAGCAGTGAGTCGGACCGACAGGGGCTCTCCTATAATTCACCCCTCCACTTT.

CDR3: CASSYGPSPQYF. The CDR3 nucleotides are TGTGCCAGCAGTTACGGCCCTAGCCCCCAGTACTTC. This chain links TRBV6-2 or TRBV6-3 with TRBJ2-7, with D possibly being TRBD2 (5 bases). CDR3 length equals 12 residues. V gave up 2 bases and J gave up 10 bases, with 12 bases separating them. Germline V CDR1 and CDR2: MNHEY, SVGEGT.

This chain joins TRBV11-1 and TRBJ2-5; 9 nucleotides agree with TRBD2. Germline CDR1 and CDR2: SGHAT and FQDESV (reference sequence). This CDR3 spans 15 amino acids. J gave up 5 bases and V 2 bases, and 6 bases lay outside the gene matches. The DNA for the CDR3 is TGTGCCAGCAGCTTACAGCGGGGGGCTGGGGAGACCCAGTACTTC. Its protein is CASSLQRGAGETQYF.

This chain connects TRBV2 to TRBJ2-5, with D maybe TRBD2 (9 bases). Germline CDR1 SNHLY, CDR2 FYNNEI. Trimming took 5 bases from V and 4 from J, leaving 20 bases between them. The CDR3 has 16 amino acids. CDR3 amino acids: CASSRESGGTGETQYF. CDR3 nucleotides: TGTGCCAGCAGTCGCGAAAGCGGGGGGACAGGAGAGACCCAGTACTTC.

This clone came up once. The chain has TRBV6-6 and TRBJ1-2; D not certain. Germline lookup yields CDR1 MNHNY and CDR2 SVGAGI (reference sequence). This CDR3 comprises 13 residues. V was pared by 5 bases and J by 2 bases, with 9 bases between. CDR3: CASSPTPNYGYTF. The CDR3, as DNA: TGTGCCAGCAGTCCGACACCCAACTATGGCTACACCTTC.